This T cell receptor (beta chain) was identified during a study of blood T cell repertoires in COVID-19. In the study overall: Donors in the United States, Italy and Spain gave samples during acute or convalescent COVID-19. From T cells, B-cell-depleted T cells, or PBMCs came the material, which was cDNA or gDNA.

Per the germline V gene, CDR1 is LGHDT and CDR2 is YNNKEL (reference sequence). V shed 4 bases and J shed 8 bases, with 18 bases lying between them. The CDR3 consists of 15 residues. In the study's own analysis: Estimated nucleated cell counts came from reference gene primer amplification. The protocol was immunoSEQ multiplex PCR, while the TCRdb copy is restricted to in-frame clones and leaves out a portion. That table supplies the V and J calls and clone size; D and trimming were determined from the DNA. Of around 200,000 clones listed, roughly nine tenths are singletons. This sequence was found in a woman aged 60-70 years with COVID-19, enrolled during active disease. J is TRBJ2-1 and V is TRBV3-1 (or the pseudogene TRBV3-2), with D perhaps TRBD2 (5 bases). Sequencing used peripheral blood. This CDR3 reads CASSPFRDRRDEQFF. CDR3 in DNA: TGTGCCAGCAGCCCATTTAGAGACCGGCGGGATGAGCAGTTCTTC.